These T cell receptor beta chains were read from a single sample in a study of blood T cell repertoires in COVID-19. Sequencing was performed with immunoSEQ multiplex PCR; in TCRdb, only in-frame clones are kept and a portion is missing. This table has approximately 230,000 clones, roughly 83% appearing once. Input material: peripheral blood. The source is a man aged 80 or over with acute or convalescent COVID-19. Both conserved end residues are trimmed from each CDR3. The size entry is marked missing in some rows and otherwise reads once, few, many or a size class.

j_call: TRBJ2-3
v_call: TRBV6-1
clone_size: NA
cdr3_aa: ASSEYYRAEFDTQY

j_call: TRBJ2-7
v_call: TRBV6-5
clone_size: NA
cdr3_aa: ASSLQGRSPTRQY

j_call: TRBJ1-4
v_call: TRBV3-1/TRBV3-2
clone_size: few
cdr3_aa: ASSQYSSTNEKLF

j_call: TRBJ2-3
v_call: TRBV6-1
clone_size: once
cdr3_aa: ASSGGRRERADTQY

j_call: TRBJ1-3
v_call: TRBV5-1
clone_size: NA
cdr3_aa: ASSLAGNPSGNTIY

j_call: TRBJ2-6
v_call: TRBV7-9
clone_size: once
cdr3_aa: ASSPRRQGVRSGANVLT

j_call: TRBJ2-1
v_call: TRBV6-5
clone_size: NA
cdr3_aa: ASTSVGAGRKF

j_call: TRBJ2-2
v_call: TRBV6-1
clone_size: NA
cdr3_aa: ASSERTSGGGTGELF

j_call: TRBJ1-2
v_call: TRBV12-5
clone_size: NA
cdr3_aa: ASGFVDRNYGYT

j_call: TRBJ1-3
v_call: TRBV19
clone_size: few
cdr3_aa: ASSNLARISGNTIY

j_call: TRBJ1-2
v_call: TRBV19
clone_size: NA
cdr3_aa: ASSILPRTAVIYGYT

j_call: TRBJ2-2
v_call: TRBV5-1
clone_size: NA
cdr3_aa: ASSSPPGTGVASGELF

j_call: TRBJ2-7
v_call: TRBV18
clone_size: NA
cdr3_aa: ASSPTLTGTGKGEQY

j_call: TRBJ2-5
v_call: TRBV4-1
clone_size: few
cdr3_aa: ASSQGQTGLETQY

j_call: TRBJ2-3
v_call: TRBV3-1/TRBV3-2
clone_size: NA
cdr3_aa: ASSQSFSAGEDTQY

j_call: TRBJ2-3
v_call: TRBV19
clone_size: few
cdr3_aa: ASSTGAGGTDTQY

j_call: TRBJ2-3
v_call: TRBV10-2
clone_size: NA
cdr3_aa: ASSEKRGTDTQY

j_call: TRBJ1-5
v_call: TRBV12-5
clone_size: NA
cdr3_aa: ASGLAAGGMPQH

j_call: TRBJ1-3
v_call: TRBV5-1
clone_size: NA
cdr3_aa: ASSLVGPKYGNTIY

j_call: TRBJ1-2
v_call: TRBV24-1
clone_size: NA
cdr3_aa: ATSPTTGTGDGYT

j_call: TRBJ1-1
v_call: TRBV19
clone_size: once
cdr3_aa: ASSLRGRMNTEAF

j_call: TRBJ2-5
v_call: TRBV28
clone_size: NA
cdr3_aa: ASRLAGPQETQY

j_call: TRBJ2-7
v_call: TRBV18
clone_size: few
cdr3_aa: ASSPRGGGASSYEQY

j_call: TRBJ1-5
v_call: TRBV7-2
clone_size: NA
cdr3_aa: ASSSTGARNQPQH

j_call: TRBJ2-7
v_call: TRBV5-1
clone_size: NA
cdr3_aa: ASSLRGQNEQY

j_call: TRBJ2-7
v_call: TRBV29-1
clone_size: NA
cdr3_aa: SVASPTRSYEQY

j_call: TRBJ2-1
v_call: TRBV12-5
clone_size: NA
cdr3_aa: ASGLVSGGPHVEQF

j_call: TRBJ1-1
v_call: TRBV3-1/TRBV3-2
clone_size: NA
cdr3_aa: ASSQVRGTEAF

j_call: TRBJ1-6
v_call: TRBV6-5
clone_size: NA
cdr3_aa: ASSYSTGENSPLH

j_call: TRBJ1-4
v_call: TRBV20-1
clone_size: NA
cdr3_aa: REKDCQLF

j_call: TRBJ2-5
v_call: TRBV7-8
clone_size: NA
cdr3_aa: ASSLRQGVSGETQY

j_call: TRBJ2-4
v_call: TRBV20-1
clone_size: NA
cdr3_aa: SVGVGNIQY

j_call: TRBJ2-7
v_call: TRBV5-4
clone_size: NA
cdr3_aa: ASSYGTSGRKSGEQY

j_call: TRBJ2-7
v_call: TRBV7-2
clone_size: NA
cdr3_aa: ASSRQGATGEQY

j_call: TRBJ1-2
v_call: TRBV7-9
clone_size: once
cdr3_aa: ASSRQDYGYT

j_call: TRBJ2-7
v_call: TRBV28
clone_size: NA
cdr3_aa: ASLRPQSTEQY

j_call: TRBJ2-3
v_call: TRBV5-1
clone_size: NA
cdr3_aa: ASSSGLAGLRTDTQY